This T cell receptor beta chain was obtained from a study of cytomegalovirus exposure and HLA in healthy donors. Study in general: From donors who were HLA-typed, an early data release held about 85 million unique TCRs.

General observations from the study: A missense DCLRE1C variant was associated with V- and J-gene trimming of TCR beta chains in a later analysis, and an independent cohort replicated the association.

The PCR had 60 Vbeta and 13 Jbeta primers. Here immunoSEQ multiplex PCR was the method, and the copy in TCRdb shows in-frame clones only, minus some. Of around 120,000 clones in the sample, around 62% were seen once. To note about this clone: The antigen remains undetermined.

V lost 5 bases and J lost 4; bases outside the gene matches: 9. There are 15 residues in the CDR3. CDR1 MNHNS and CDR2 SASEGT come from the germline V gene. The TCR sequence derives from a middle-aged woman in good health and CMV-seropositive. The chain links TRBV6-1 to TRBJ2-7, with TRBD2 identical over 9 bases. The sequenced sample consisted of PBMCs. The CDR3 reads CASSPLLAGGYEQYF. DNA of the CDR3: TGTGCCAGCAGTCCTCTGTTGGCGGGAGGGTACGAGCAGTACTTC.